Given below is one T cell receptor (beta chain) in context. Seattle patients were enrolled while actively infected and followed longitudinally. The length of the CDR3 is 13 residues. J gave up 6 bases and V 6 bases, and 4 bases lay outside the gene matches. The data originate from a study of blood T cell repertoires in COVID-19. On the study more broadly: There were acute and convalescent COVID-19 samples, and they came from the United States, Italy and Spain. PBMCs, B-cell-depleted T cells, or T cells were the source of the cDNA or gDNA that made up the material.

Using immunoSEQ multiplex PCR, the repertoire was profiled, and TCRdb retains in-frame clones only, with some absent. The sample includes about 200,000 clones, roughly 85% of them seen just once. This receptor was taken from a woman in her sixties or seventies with COVID-19, enrolled during active disease. This rearrangement joins TRBV12-3 or TRBV12-4 to TRBJ1-2; 10 bases are a match to TRBD1. Sequencing input: peripheral blood. The DNA for the CDR3 is TGTGCCAGCAGACTGGGACAGGGGAATGGCTACACCTTC. Its translation: CASRLGQGNGYTF.